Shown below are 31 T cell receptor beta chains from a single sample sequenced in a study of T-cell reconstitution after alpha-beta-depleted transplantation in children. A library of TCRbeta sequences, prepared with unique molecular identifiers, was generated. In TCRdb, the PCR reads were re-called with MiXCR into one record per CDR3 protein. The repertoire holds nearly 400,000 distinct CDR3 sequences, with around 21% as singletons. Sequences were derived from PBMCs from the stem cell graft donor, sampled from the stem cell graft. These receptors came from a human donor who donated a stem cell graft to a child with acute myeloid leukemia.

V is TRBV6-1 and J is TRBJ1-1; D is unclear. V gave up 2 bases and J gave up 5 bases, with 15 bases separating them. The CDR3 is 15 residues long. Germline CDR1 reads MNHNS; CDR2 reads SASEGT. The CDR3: CASSETAGVRTEAFF. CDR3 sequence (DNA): TGTGCCAGCAGTGAAACCGCCGGGGTGAGAACTGAAGCTTTCTTT.

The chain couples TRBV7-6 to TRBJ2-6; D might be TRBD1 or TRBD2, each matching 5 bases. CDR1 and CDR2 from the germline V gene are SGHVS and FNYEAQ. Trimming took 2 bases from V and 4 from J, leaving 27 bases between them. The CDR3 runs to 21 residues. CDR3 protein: CASSLLYRGGAELSGANVLTF. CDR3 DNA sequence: TGTGCCAGCAGCTTATTATATCGGGGTGGGGCAGAACTTTCCGGGGCCAACGTCCTGACTTTC.

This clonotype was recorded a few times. The CDR3 loop reads CASSRRLAGEGNEQFF. The CDR3, as DNA: TGTGCCAGCTCACGCCGACTAGCGGGAGAGGGTAATGAGCAGTTCTTC. The chain uses TRBV18 and TRBJ2-1; the match to TRBD2 covers 12 bases. Looked up from germline, CDR1 is KGHSH and CDR2 is LQKENI. With V trimmed by 4 bases and J by 7 bases, 8 bases remained unmatched. The CDR3 extends over 16 amino acids.

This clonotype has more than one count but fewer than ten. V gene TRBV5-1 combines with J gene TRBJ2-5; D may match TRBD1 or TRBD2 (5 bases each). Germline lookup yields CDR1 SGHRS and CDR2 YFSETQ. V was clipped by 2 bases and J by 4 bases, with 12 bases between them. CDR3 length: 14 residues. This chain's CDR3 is CASSFEGWAETQYF. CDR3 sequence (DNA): TGCGCCAGCAGCTTTGAGGGGTGGGCAGAGACCCAGTACTTC.

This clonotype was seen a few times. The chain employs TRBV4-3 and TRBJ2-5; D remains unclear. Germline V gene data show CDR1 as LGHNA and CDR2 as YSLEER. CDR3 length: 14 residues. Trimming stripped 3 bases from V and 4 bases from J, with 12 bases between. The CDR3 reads CASSQGRSPETQYF. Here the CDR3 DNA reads TGCGCCAGCAGCCAGGGAAGGTCCCCAGAGACCCAGTACTTC.

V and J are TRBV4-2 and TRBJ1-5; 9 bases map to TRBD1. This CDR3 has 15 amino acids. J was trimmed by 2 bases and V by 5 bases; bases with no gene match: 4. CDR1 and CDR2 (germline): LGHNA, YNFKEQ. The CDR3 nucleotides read TGTGCCAGCAGCGTCCGGACAGGGGGCAATCAGCCCCAGCATTTT. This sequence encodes CASSVRTGGNQPQHF.

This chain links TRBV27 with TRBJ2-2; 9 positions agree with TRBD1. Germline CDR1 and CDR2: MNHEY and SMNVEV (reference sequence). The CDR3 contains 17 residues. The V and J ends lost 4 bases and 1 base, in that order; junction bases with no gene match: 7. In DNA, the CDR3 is TGTGCCAGCAGTTGGGAGTGGGGACAGGGGAACACCGGGGAGCTGTTTTTT. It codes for CASSWEWGQGNTGELFF.

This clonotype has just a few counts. CDR3 in amino acids: CASTVDSIYGYTF. The CDR3 nucleotides read TGTGCCAGCACCGTGGACAGCATCTATGGCTACACCTTC. The chain recombines TRBV12-3 or TRBV12-4 with TRBJ1-2; D possibly corresponds to TRBD1 (6 bases). The CDR3 consists of 13 residues. Deletions cut 7 bases from V and 4 bases from J, with 13 bases between.

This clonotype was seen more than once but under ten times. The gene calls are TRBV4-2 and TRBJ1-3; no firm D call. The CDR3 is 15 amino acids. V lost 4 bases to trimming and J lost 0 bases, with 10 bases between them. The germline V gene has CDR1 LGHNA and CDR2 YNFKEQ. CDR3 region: CASSLDGVSGNTIYF. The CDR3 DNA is TGTGCCAGCAGCCTGGACGGAGTCTCTGGAAACACCATATATTTT.

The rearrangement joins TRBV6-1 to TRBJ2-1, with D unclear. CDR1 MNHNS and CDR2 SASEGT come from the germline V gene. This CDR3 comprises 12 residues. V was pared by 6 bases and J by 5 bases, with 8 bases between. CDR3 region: CASRRPNNEQFF. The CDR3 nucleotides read TGTGCCAGCAGAAGACCGAACAATGAGCAGTTCTTC.

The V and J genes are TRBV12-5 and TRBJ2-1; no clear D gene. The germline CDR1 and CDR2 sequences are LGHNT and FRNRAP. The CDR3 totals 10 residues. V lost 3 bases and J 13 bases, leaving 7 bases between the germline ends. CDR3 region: CASGLSGQFF. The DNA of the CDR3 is TGTGCTAGTGGTTTAAGTGGACAGTTCTTC.

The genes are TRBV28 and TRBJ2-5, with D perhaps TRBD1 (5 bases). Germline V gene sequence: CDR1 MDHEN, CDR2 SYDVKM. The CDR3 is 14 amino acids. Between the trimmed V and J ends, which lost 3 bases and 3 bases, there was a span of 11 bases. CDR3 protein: CASSFVAGKETQYF. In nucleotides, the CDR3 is TGTGCCAGCAGTTTCGTCGCAGGGAAAGAGACCCAGTACTTC.

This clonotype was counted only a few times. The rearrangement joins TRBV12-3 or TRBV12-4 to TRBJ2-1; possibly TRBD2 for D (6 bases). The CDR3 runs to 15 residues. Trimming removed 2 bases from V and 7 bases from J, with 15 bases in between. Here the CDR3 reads CASSLFAGPMNEQFF. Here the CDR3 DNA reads TGTGCCAGCAGTTTATTTGCGGGACCCATGAATGAGCAGTTCTTC.

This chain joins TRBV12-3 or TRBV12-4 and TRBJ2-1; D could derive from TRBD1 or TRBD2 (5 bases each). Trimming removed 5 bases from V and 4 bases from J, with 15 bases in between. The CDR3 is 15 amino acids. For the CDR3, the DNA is TGTGCCAGCAGTCTCGAGGGGTTCGGGTACAATGAGCAGTTCTTC. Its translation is CASSLEGFGYNEQFF.

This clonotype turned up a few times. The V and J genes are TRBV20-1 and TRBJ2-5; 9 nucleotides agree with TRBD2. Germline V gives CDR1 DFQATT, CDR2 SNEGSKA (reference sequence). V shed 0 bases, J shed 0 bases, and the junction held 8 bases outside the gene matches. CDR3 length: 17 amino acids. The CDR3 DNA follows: TGCAGTGCTAGAGATGATGGGACTAGCTCGTACCAAGAGACCCAGTACTTC. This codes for CSARDDGTSSYQETQYF.

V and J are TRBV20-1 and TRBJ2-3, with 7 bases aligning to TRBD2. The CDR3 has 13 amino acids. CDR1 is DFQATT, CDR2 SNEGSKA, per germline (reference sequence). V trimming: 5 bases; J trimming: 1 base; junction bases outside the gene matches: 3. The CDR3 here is CSAWAGGTDTQYF. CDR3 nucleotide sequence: TGCAGTGCTTGGGCGGGGGGCACAGATACGCAGTATTTT.

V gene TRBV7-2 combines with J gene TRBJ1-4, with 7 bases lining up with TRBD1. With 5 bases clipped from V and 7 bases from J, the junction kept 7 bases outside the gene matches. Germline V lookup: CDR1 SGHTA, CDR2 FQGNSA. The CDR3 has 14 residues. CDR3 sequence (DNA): TGTGCCAGCAGCGCGCGACAGGGTGGTGAAAAACTGTTTTTT. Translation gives CASSARQGGEKLFF.

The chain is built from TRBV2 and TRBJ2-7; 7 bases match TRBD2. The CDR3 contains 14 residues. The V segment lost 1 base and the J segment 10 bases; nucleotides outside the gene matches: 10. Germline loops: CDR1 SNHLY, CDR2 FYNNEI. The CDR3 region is CASSEGYGTTEQYF. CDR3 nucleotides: TGTGCCAGCAGTGAAGGGTACGGGACTACCGAACAGTACTTC.

The CDR3 region has the DNA TGTGCCAGCAGTCATGGGACTAGCGGGAGAATCGGAGAGACCCAGTACTTC. Amino acid sequence: CASSHGTSGRIGETQYF. J is TRBJ2-5 and V is TRBV12-3 or TRBV12-4; 14 bases match TRBD2. Trimming took 5 bases from V and 4 from J; bases not matched to a gene: 9. The CDR3 consists of 17 residues.

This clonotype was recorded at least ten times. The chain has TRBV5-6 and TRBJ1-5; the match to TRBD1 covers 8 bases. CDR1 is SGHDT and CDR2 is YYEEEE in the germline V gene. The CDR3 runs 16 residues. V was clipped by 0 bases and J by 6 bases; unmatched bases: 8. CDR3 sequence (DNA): TGTGCCAGCAGCTTGGCCGGGCAGGGGGCAGGTCAGCCCCAGCATTTT. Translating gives CASSLAGQGAGQPQHF. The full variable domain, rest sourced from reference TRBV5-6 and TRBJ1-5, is DAGVTQSPTHLIKTRGQQVTLRCSPKSGHDTVSWYQQALGQGPQFIFQYYEEEERQRGNFPDRFSGHQFPNYSSELNVNALLLGDSALYLCASSLAGQGAGQPQHFGDGTRLSIL.

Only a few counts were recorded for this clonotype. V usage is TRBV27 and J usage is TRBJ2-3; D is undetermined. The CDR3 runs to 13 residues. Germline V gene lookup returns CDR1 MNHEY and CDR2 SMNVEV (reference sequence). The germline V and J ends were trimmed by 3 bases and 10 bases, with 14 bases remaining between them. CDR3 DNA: TGTGCCAGCAGTTTGGGCTCCAGAGGCCCGCAGTATTTT. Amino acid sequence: CASSLGSRGPQYF.

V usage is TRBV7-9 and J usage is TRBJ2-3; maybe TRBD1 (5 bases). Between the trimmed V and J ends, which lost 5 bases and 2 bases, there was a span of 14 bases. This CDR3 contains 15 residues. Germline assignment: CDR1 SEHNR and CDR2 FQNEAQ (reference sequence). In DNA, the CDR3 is TGTGCCAGCAGCCTGCAGGGATGGGACACAGATACGCAGTATTTT. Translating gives CASSLQGWDTDTQYF.

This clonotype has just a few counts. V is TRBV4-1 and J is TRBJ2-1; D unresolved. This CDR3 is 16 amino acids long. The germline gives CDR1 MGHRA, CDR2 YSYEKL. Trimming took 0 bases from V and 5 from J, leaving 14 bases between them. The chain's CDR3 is CASSQETLVLHNEQFF. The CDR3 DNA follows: TGCGCCAGCAGCCAAGAAACCCTAGTTTTACACAATGAGCAGTTCTTC.

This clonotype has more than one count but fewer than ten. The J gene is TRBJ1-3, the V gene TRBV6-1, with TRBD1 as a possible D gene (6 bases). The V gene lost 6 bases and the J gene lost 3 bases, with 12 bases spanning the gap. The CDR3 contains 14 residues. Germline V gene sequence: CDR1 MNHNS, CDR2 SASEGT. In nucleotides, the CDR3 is TGTGCCAGCAGACCACACAGGGTTGGAAACACCATATATTTT. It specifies CASRPHRVGNTIYF.

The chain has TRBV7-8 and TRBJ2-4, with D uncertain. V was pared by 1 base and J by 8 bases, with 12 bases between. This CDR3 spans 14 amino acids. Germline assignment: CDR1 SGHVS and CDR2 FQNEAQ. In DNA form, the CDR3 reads TGTGCCAGCAGCTTAGATCCGACATTCCACATTCAGTACTTC. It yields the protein CASSLDPTFHIQYF. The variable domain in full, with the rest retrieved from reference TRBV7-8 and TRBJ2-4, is GAGVSQSPRYKVAKRGQDVALRCDPISGHVSLFWYQQALGQGPEFLTYFQNEAQLDKSGLPSDRFFAERPEGSVSTLKIQRTQQEDSAVYLCASSLDPTFHIQYFGAGTRLSVL.

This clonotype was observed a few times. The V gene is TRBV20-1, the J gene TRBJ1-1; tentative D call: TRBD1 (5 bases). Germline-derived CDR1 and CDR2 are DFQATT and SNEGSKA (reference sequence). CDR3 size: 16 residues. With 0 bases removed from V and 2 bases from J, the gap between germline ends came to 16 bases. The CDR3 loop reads CSARDRADSVNTEAFF. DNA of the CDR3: TGCAGTGCTAGAGATAGGGCCGACAGCGTAAACACTGAAGCTTTCTTT.

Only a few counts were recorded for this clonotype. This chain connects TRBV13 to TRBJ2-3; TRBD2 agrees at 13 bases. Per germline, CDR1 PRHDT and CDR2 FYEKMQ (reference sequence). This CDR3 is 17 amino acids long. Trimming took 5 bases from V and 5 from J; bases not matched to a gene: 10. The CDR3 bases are TGTGCCAGCAGCCCCAGGGGACTAGCGGGATCGGAAGATACGCAGTATTTT. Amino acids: CASSPRGLAGSEDTQYF.

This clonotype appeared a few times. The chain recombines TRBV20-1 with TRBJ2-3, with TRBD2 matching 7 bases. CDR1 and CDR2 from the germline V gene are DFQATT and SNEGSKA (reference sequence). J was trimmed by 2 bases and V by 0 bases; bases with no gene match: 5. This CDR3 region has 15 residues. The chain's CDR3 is CSARDGGVPTDTQYF. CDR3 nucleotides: TGCAGTGCTAGAGATGGGGGGGTGCCCACAGATACGCAGTATTTT.

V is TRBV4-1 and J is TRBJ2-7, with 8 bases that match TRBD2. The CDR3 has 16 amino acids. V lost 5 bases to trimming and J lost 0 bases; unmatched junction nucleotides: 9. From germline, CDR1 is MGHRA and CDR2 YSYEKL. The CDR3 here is CASSGRIAGTSYEQYF. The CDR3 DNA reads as TGCGCCAGCAGCGGCCGAATAGCGGGAACCTCCTACGAGCAGTACTTC.

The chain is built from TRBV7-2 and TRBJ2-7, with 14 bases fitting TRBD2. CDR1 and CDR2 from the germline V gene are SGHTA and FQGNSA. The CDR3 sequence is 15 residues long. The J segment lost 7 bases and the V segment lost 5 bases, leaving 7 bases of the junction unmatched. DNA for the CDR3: TGTGCCAGCAGCAAACCGGGACTAGCGGGAGAAGAGCAGTACTTC. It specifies CASSKPGLAGEEQYF. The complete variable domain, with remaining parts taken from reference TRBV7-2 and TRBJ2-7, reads GAGVSQSPSNKVTEKGKDVELRCDPISGHTALYWYRQSLGQGLEFLIYFQGNSAPDKSGLPSDRFSAERTGGSVSTLTIQRTQQEDSAVYLCASSKPGLAGEEQYFGPGTRLTVT.

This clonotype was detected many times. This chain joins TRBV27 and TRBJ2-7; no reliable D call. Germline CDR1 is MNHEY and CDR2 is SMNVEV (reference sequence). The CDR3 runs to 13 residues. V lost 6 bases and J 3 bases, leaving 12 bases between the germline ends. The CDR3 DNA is TGTGCCAGCAGCTCGGGCCTCCGCTACGAGCAGTACTTC. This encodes CASSSGLRYEQYF.